Presented here are 25 T cell receptor beta chains from one specimen sequenced in a study of blood T cells in healthy people across ages. A second roughly 7 to 11 cycle PCR used barcoded and J-beta primers. One entry per CDR3 protein, called by TCRdb with MiXCR from the 5' RACE reads. The table lists approximately 1,000,000 distinct CDR3 sequences, more than 35% of them singletons. What was sequenced was blood. These receptors were taken from an older woman in good health.

This chain links TRBV7-2 with TRBJ2-1; 11 bases are shared with TRBD2. This CDR3 is 17 amino acids long. V trimming: 2 bases; J trimming: 4 bases; junction bases outside the gene matches: 7. CDR1 SGHTA and CDR2 FQGNSA come from the germline V gene. CDR3 nucleotides: TGTGCCAGCAGCTTACTCCTAGCGGGAGGTCTATACAATGAGCAGTTCTTC. It translates to CASSLLLAGGLYNEQFF. The full variable domain, rest sourced from reference TRBV7-2 and TRBJ2-1, is GAGVSQSPSNKVTEKGKDVELRCDPISGHTALYWYRQSLGQGLEFLIYFQGNSAPDKSGLPSDRFSAERTGGSVSTLTIQRTQQEDSAVYLCASSLLLAGGLYNEQFFGPGTRLTVL.

The V gene is TRBV6-2 or TRBV6-3, the J gene TRBJ1-5, with D unclear. The CDR3 has 16 amino acids. CDR1 and CDR2 (germline): MNHEY, SVGEGT. V lost 4 bases to trimming and J lost 11 bases, with 24 bases between them. CDR3 DNA sequence: TGTGCCAGCAGTTCTCCCTCGGCGGGAGTGCAAGAGACCCAGCATTTT. This gives the protein CASSSPSAGVQETQHF.

This clonotype was seen a few times. The chain has TRBV28 and TRBJ2-7; D is ambiguous. This CDR3 is 17 amino acids long. V shed 2 bases and J shed 5 bases, with 22 bases lying between them. Germline lookup yields CDR1 MDHEN and CDR2 SYDVKM. The CDR3 here is CASSLRSSTWPLDEQYF. CDR3 bases: TGTGCCAGCAGTTTAAGATCCTCAACCTGGCCCTTGGACGAGCAGTACTTC.

There are a few counts of this clonotype. This chain links TRBV20-1 with TRBJ2-5, with 7 nucleotides matching TRBD1. The end of the DNA aligns better with TRBJ2-7, so the J call may be wrong. The CDR3 is 15 amino acids. Germline V CDR1 and CDR2: DFQATT, SNEGSKA (reference sequence). CDR3 in amino acids: CSATRGTSLLYEQYF. In DNA, the CDR3 is TGCAGTGCTACCAGGGGGACCTCCCTCCTCTACGAGCAGTACTTC.

This chain connects TRBV20-1 to TRBJ2-2; D ambiguous. Germline V lookup: CDR1 DFQATT, CDR2 SNEGSKA (reference sequence). V was clipped by 4 bases and J by 1 base, with 16 bases between them. The CDR3 runs 16 residues. As DNA, the CDR3 is TGCAGTGCTAAAACGAGGTCGGAGATGAACACCGGGGAGCTGTTTTTT. As protein: CSAKTRSEMNTGELFF.

The table lists this clonotype with a few counts. The J gene is TRBJ1-2, the V gene TRBV11-2, with D unclear. The CDR3 has 13 residues. CDR1 is SGHAT, CDR2 FQNNGV, per germline. The V gene lost 5 bases and the J gene lost 3 bases, with 10 bases spanning the gap. This CDR3 reads CASSAVADYGYTF. CDR3 bases: TGTGCCAGCAGCGCCGTTGCAGACTATGGCTACACCTTC.

This chain connects TRBV29-1 to TRBJ2-3, with TRBD2 matching 13 bases. With V trimmed by 5 bases and J by 5 bases, 4 bases remained unmatched. Germline values: CDR1 SQVTM, CDR2 ANQGSEA. CDR3 length: 14 residues. As DNA, the CDR3 is TGCAGCGTTTCACTAGCGGGAGGGGAAGATACGCAGTATTTT. Amino acid sequence: CSVSLAGGEDTQYF.

This chain uses TRBV3-1 with TRBJ2-1; D remains unclear. CDR1 and CDR2 (germline): LGHDT, YNNKEL (reference sequence). The CDR3 consists of 12 residues. The V gene lost 0 bases and the J gene lost 10 bases, with 7 bases spanning the gap. DNA of the CDR3: TGTGCCAGCAGCCAAGATCGGAAAGAGCAGTTCTTC. This gives the protein CASSQDRKEQFF.

The chain is built from TRBV20-1 and TRBJ2-5; perhaps D is TRBD1 or TRBD2 (5 bases each). Germline V gene data show CDR1 as DFQATT and CDR2 as SNEGSKA (reference sequence). The CDR3 is 14 amino acids. V dropped 6 bases and J dropped 7 bases, with 21 bases sitting between them. The CDR3 reads CSAVSARGVATQYF. For the CDR3, the DNA is TGCAGTGCCGTATCCGCTAGGGGAGTTGCGACCCAGTACTTC.

V gene TRBV29-1 combines with J gene TRBJ2-5; the match to TRBD2 covers 8 bases. The J call is doubtful: the DNA matches TRBJ2-7 better. Germline assignment: CDR1 SQVTM and CDR2 ANQGSEA. There are 16 residues in the CDR3. In nucleotides, the CDR3 is TGCAGCGTTGGAAGGGCTAGCGGGCTCTTAACCTACGAGCAGTACTTC. It yields the protein CSVGRASGLLTYEQYF.

The CDR3 region has the DNA TGTGCCAGCAGTTTACAGACTAGCGGGAGTTTTGCCTACGAGCAGTACTTC. Encoded protein: CASSLQTSGSFAYEQYF. The rearrangement uses TRBV27 and TRBJ2-7, with 12 bases aligning to TRBD2. The CDR3 sequence is 17 residues long. Per germline, CDR1 MNHEY and CDR2 SMNVEV (reference sequence). Germline trimming cut 2 bases from V and 2 bases from J; bases unmatched to any gene: 7.

Only a few counts were recorded for this clonotype. The V call is TRBV12-3 or TRBV12-4, the J call TRBJ2-4; D is unresolved. The V end lost 8 bases, the J end lost 0 bases, and 5 bases lay between the germline ends. This CDR3 has 12 amino acids. The CDR3 loop is CASRLAKNIQYF. The CDR3 DNA sequence: TGTGCCAGCCGACTAGCCAAAAACATTCAGTACTTC.

J is TRBJ1-5 and V is TRBV7-2; D remains unclear. The CDR3 covers 13 residues. Germline CDR1 SGHTA, CDR2 FQGNSA. The V gene lost 4 bases and the J gene lost 4 bases, with 8 bases spanning the gap. The DNA of the CDR3 is TGTGCCAGCAGCTCAGACATAAATCAGCCCCAGCATTTT. Translation gives CASSSDINQPQHF.

J is TRBJ1-1 and V is TRBV7-2; D perhaps matches TRBD1 (5 bases). Germline assignment: CDR1 SGHTA and CDR2 FQGNSA. CDR3 size: 15 residues. V was shortened by 3 bases and J by 4 bases, with 15 bases between the two germline ends. The CDR3 loop reads CASSFKGSGGTEAFF. CDR3 nucleotides: TGTGCCAGCAGCTTTAAGGGGTCCGGGGGCACTGAAGCTTTCTTT.

The V gene is TRBV4-2, the J gene TRBJ2-1, with a possible D match to TRBD2 (5 bases). The V end lost 1 base, the J end lost 8 bases, and 12 bases lay between the germline ends. This CDR3 is built from 14 residues. Germline V gives CDR1 LGHNA, CDR2 YNFKEQ. The CDR3 DNA is TGTGCCAGCAGCCAAGGGGCTAGCAGGCATGAGCAGTTCTTC. This encodes CASSQGASRHEQFF.

In the case of this clonotype: Germline is not matched at one junction end, which may reflect a read error. The chain uses TRBV6-5 and TRBJ2-3; D is ambiguous. This CDR3 region has 14 residues. The germline gives CDR1 MNHEY, CDR2 SVGAGI. The CDR3 bases are TGTGCCAGCAGGACCGTAGATCGCACAGAGACGCAGTATTTT. Protein sequence: CASRTVDRTETQYF.

The J gene is TRBJ1-1, the V gene TRBV6-5; TRBD1 matches at 8 bases. After removal of 7 bases from V and 5 bases from J, the junction contained 12 bases not matched to a gene. This CDR3 is built from 15 residues. Per germline, CDR1 MNHEY and CDR2 SVGAGI. The CDR3 reads CASIVAGGLGTEAFF. DNA of the CDR3: TGTGCCAGCATCGTTGCAGGGGGCTTAGGAACTGAAGCTTTCTTT.

The rearrangement uses TRBV11-2 and TRBJ2-1, with a possible D match to TRBD2 (6 bases). Germline values: CDR1 SGHAT, CDR2 FQNNGV. The CDR3 sequence is 13 residues long. The V and J ends lost 5 bases and 6 bases respectively, with 11 bases between them. DNA of the CDR3: TGTGCCAGCAGCACGACTAGGGGCAATGAGCAGTTCTTC. It yields the protein CASSTTRGNEQFF.

V usage is TRBV9 and J usage is TRBJ2-1, with 8 bases lining up with TRBD2. There are 16 residues in the CDR3. V dropped 5 bases and J dropped 3; count of bases not matched to a gene: 10. The germline V gene encodes CDR1 SGDLS and CDR2 YYNGEE. CDR3 in amino acids: CASRPVLAESYNEQFF. The CDR3 nucleotides are TGTGCCAGCAGACCAGTACTAGCGGAAAGCTACAATGAGCAGTTCTTC.

This clonotype was recorded a few times. V usage is TRBV7-2 and J usage is TRBJ1-2; D might be TRBD1 (5 bases). From germline, CDR1 is SGHTA and CDR2 FQGNSA. Trimming stripped 2 bases from V and 8 bases from J, with 15 bases between. The CDR3 contains 14 residues. The CDR3 here is CASSLTPGARGYTF. The CDR3 DNA follows: TGTGCCAGCAGCTTAACCCCCGGGGCTAGAGGCTACACCTTC.

The chain uses TRBV20-1 and TRBJ2-5, with 8 bases fitting TRBD2. The better agreement between TRBJ2-7 and the DNA end casts doubt on the J call. This CDR3 is built from 14 residues. Germline V gives CDR1 DFQATT, CDR2 SNEGSKA (reference sequence). This chain's CDR3 is CSARVPTSAYEQYF. CDR3 DNA: TGCAGTGCTAGAGTCCCGACTAGCGCCTACGAGCAGTACTTC.

This clonotype was observed at least ten times. The chain carries TRBV11-2 and TRBJ2-7, with D tentatively TRBD2 (6 bases). Deletions cut 5 bases from V and 2 bases from J, with 13 bases between. Per germline, CDR1 SGHAT and CDR2 FQNNGV. The CDR3 totals 14 residues. As DNA, the CDR3 is TGTGCCAGCAGCCTCGGAGGGTCCCCCTACGAGCAGTACTTC. Translating gives CASSLGGSPYEQYF.

The chain carries TRBV29-1 and TRBJ2-5; no definite D call. The CDR3 is 13 amino acids. Germline CDR1 and CDR2: SQVTM and ANQGSEA. The V gene lost 0 bases and the J gene lost 3 bases, with 8 bases spanning the gap. CDR3 protein: CSVEEASKETQYF. The CDR3 DNA is TGCAGCGTTGAAGAAGCCAGTAAAGAGACCCAGTACTTC.

This clonotype was recorded a few times. The V and J genes are TRBV12-5 and TRBJ2-7; 10 bases align to TRBD2. CDR3 length: 14 amino acids. The germline CDR1 and CDR2 sequences are LGHNT and FRNRAP. Unmatched junction bases numbered 4, after V lost 6 bases and J lost 2 bases. The CDR3 coding sequence is TGTGCTAGTGGCACTAGCGGGACAACCTACGAGCAGTACTTC. Amino acid sequence: CASGTSGTTYEQYF. Full variable domain (outside the CDR3, taken from reference TRBV12-5 and TRBJ2-7): DARVTQTPRHKVTEMGQEVTMRCQPILGHNTVFWYRQTMMQGLELLAYFRNRAPLDDSGMPKDRFSAEMPDATLATLKIQPSEPRDSAVYFCASGTSGTTYEQYFGPGTRLTVT.

This sequence joins TRBV7-3 and TRBJ2-3, with D maybe TRBD2 (7 bases). There are 15 residues in the CDR3. Germline-derived CDR1 and CDR2 are SGHTA and FQGTGA. Trimming removed 5 bases from V and 6 bases from J, with 18 bases in between. In nucleotides, the CDR3 is TGTGCCAGCAGCCCCGGGGGGCCGGGATCGGATACGCAGTATTTT. It codes for CASSPGGPGSDTQYF.